This T cell receptor beta chain stems from a study of T cells after yellow fever vaccination (dated by TCRdb to the late 2010s). Study-level background: The SMART-Seq v4 Ultra Low Input RNA kit was used to prepare libraries from fractions with low cell numbers. Bulk PBMC replicates and cell subsets were isolated from blood drawn at multiple timepoints before and after both primary and secondary immunization. Two healthy male donors, one aged 18 to 30 and one aged 30 to 40 years, made up the cohort. Bulk TCR alpha and beta repertoires were sequenced longitudinally to track T-cell clones before and after primary and booster YFV17D yellow fever vaccination. The research as a whole found: Because only a couple of donors were included in the study, the extent to which the findings can be generalized is limited. A small share of clonotypes occurred in both CD4 and CD8 compartments, likely arising from convergent recombination. Most clones expanded after primary vaccination were re-detected after the booster (around 96% of CD4 and around 86% of CD8), suggesting broad memory maintenance. The secondary T-cell response was weaker than the primary response but faster, peaking on day 5 instead of day 15. FACS-sorted repertoires could contain abundant contaminating clonotypes from the bulk population, so computational filtering was required.

The treatment or condition label here, explained by the study, means: live attenuated yellow fever vaccine strain. Two biological replicates of bulk PBMCs were collected at each blood-draw timepoint. PBMCs were isolated from peripheral blood using a standard Ficoll-Paque protocol. TriZol was used to extract RNA from bulk PBMCs, from CD4 and CD8 fractions, and from dextramer-positive and dextramer-negative fractions. At least ten counts were recorded for this clonotype. Its antigen is currently not known. It has no much larger one-base neighbor in the sample; base qualities were not kept. This sample was sequenced with an Illumina NovaSeq 6000. TCR cDNA was synthesized by 5'RACE template switching, which introduced a universal primer site and unique molecular identifiers. Priming of cDNA synthesis was performed from both the TCR alpha and TCR beta constant segments. Libraries were amplified in two PCR steps, with sample barcodes and sequencing adapters added in the second step. Libraries were sequenced on Illumina HiSeq 2500 (2x100 bp) or NovaSeq (2x150 bp). The paper's data handling went like this. Reads were demultiplexed and collapsed into UMI consensus sequences with MIGEC, and V(D)J alignment was performed with MiXCR. Using edgeR on replicate PBMC samples, clonotypes were called vaccine-responding if FDR was below 0.01 and the log2 fold change was above 5 up to day 15. Each bulk clonotype was labeled CD4 or CD8 based on which sequenced repertoire, CD4 or CD8, contained the clonotype at higher abundance. TCRdb took the public reads, trimmed them with fastp at Q25, ran MiXCR for clone calling and kept in-frame beta chains. Rows with one shared CDR3 protein collapse into an entry with the most common genes and DNA. The V and J calls and clone size come from TCRdb's table, not from the authors' own analysis. The sample data list some 320,000 distinct CDR3 sequences, and 4.1% of these were observed just once. Clones ranked in the top ten supply about 26% of the sample.

The receptor's source is a man between 18 and 35 years old who received the YFV17D yellow fever vaccine. The starting material was PBMCs, obtained 5 days after the yellow fever booster vaccination.

CDR3 loop: CSARVRTSGNIQYF. The bases read TGCAGTGCTAGAGTACGGACTAGCGGAAACATTCAGTACTTC. The chain was built from TRBV20-1 and TRBJ2-4; a stretch of 10 junction bases matches TRBD2. The cysteine opens and the phenylalanine closes a CDR3 of 14 amino acids. Only CDR3 DNA remains: 42 bases, in frame from the first base. From V the trimming removes 1 base and from J it removes 6 bases, while the gene matches leave 3 bases of the junction unaccounted for. CDR1 and CDR2 (DFQATT, SNEGSKA) derive from the germline V gene (reference sequence).